These T cell receptor beta chains were read from a single sample in a study of CD8 T cells in Susac syndrome. TCRdb re-derived calls from the immunoSEQ multiplex PCR reads in MiXCR, one entry per CDR3 protein. The top ten clones hold approximately 0.11% of a sample with 250,000 to 300,000 distinct CDR3 sequences, approximately 81% of them seen once. Material for sequencing was CD8+ T cells from PBMCs. The origin of the receptors is a human donor with multiple sclerosis. The CDR3 runs from the conserved cysteine through the conserved F or W. The D gene is left open where the match is weak. Clone size is given for some rows only: seen once, a few or many times, or a class if the clone is expanded.

d_call: .
clone_size: .
v_call: TRBV4-1
j_call: TRBJ1-4
cdr3_aa: CASSQEHATNEKLFF
cdr3_nt: TGCGCCAGCAGCCAGGAACACGCAACTAATGAAAAACTGTTTTTT

d_call: TRBD2
clone_size: .
v_call: TRBV11-2
j_call: TRBJ2-3
cdr3_aa: CASSFGLAGADTQYF
cdr3_nt: TGTGCCAGCAGCTTCGGACTAGCGGGAGCGGATACGCAGTATTTT

d_call: .
clone_size: .
v_call: TRBV6-5
j_call: TRBJ1-1
cdr3_aa: CASSYEGLNTEAFF
cdr3_nt: TGTGCCAGCAGTTACGAGGGCTTGAACACTGAAGCTTTCTTT

d_call: TRBD1
clone_size: .
v_call: TRBV10-3
j_call: TRBJ2-7
cdr3_aa: CAIGRTGQTGYEQYF
cdr3_nt: TGTGCCATCGGAAGAACGGGACAGACGGGCTACGAGCAGTACTTC

d_call: .
clone_size: once
v_call: TRBV28
j_call: TRBJ2-7
cdr3_aa: CASSLPGVWSEQYF
cdr3_nt: TGTGCCAGCAGTTTACCAGGGGTGTGGAGCGAGCAGTACTTC

d_call: TRBD1
clone_size: .
v_call: TRBV19
j_call: TRBJ1-1
cdr3_aa: CASSKGQGMNTEAFF
cdr3_nt: TGTGCCAGTAGTAAAGGACAGGGGATGAACACTGAAGCTTTCTTT

d_call: .
clone_size: .
v_call: TRBV29-1
j_call: TRBJ2-1
cdr3_aa: CSVEGVRGRGGSYNEQFF
cdr3_nt: TGCAGCGTTGAAGGCGTTAGAGGTAGGGGGGGATCCTACAATGAGCAGTTCTTC

d_call: TRBD1
clone_size: .
v_call: TRBV27
j_call: TRBJ2-7
cdr3_aa: CASSEDRSTPEQYF
cdr3_nt: TGTGCCAGCAGTGAGGACAGGTCTACCCCCGAGCAGTACTTC

d_call: TRBD2
clone_size: .
v_call: TRBV10-3
j_call: TRBJ2-7
cdr3_aa: CAISLTRTSGRFVYEQYF
cdr3_nt: TGTGCCATCAGCTTGACTCGGACTAGCGGGAGATTTGTCTACGAGCAGTACTTC

d_call: .
clone_size: .
v_call: TRBV2
j_call: TRBJ2-7
cdr3_aa: CASSGAEAYEQYF
cdr3_nt: TGTGCCAGCAGCGGGGCGGAGGCCTACGAGCAGTACTTC

d_call: .
clone_size: .
v_call: TRBV28
j_call: TRBJ2-1
cdr3_aa: CASSSILRRDRAPNEQFF
cdr3_nt: TGTGCCAGCAGTTCCATCCTGAGGAGGGATCGAGCTCCCAATGAGCAGTTCTTC

d_call: .
clone_size: .
v_call: TRBV7-2
j_call: TRBJ1-5
cdr3_aa: CASSLNRQGQPQHF
cdr3_nt: TGTGCCAGCAGCTTAAACCGTCAAGGCCAGCCCCAGCATTTT

d_call: .
clone_size: .
v_call: TRBV7-9
j_call: TRBJ2-3
cdr3_aa: CASSLLVGWGTQYF
cdr3_nt: TGTGCCAGCAGCTTACTTGTCGGTTGGGGTACGCAGTATTTT

d_call: .
clone_size: .
v_call: TRBV1
j_call: TRBJ2-1
cdr3_aa: CTSSQDSGRQDEQFF
cdr3_nt: TGCACCAGCAGCCAAGATAGCGGGAGACAGGATGAGCAGTTCTTC

d_call: .
clone_size: .
v_call: TRBV12-3/TRBV12-4
j_call: TRBJ1-2
cdr3_aa: CASSPGPRDYGYTF
cdr3_nt: TGTGCCAGCAGCCCGGGACCTAGGGACTATGGCTACACCTTC

d_call: TRBD2
clone_size: .
v_call: TRBV2
j_call: TRBJ2-7
cdr3_aa: CASSEALTSGTVYEQYF
cdr3_nt: TGTGCCAGCAGTGAAGCCCTAACTAGCGGGACGGTCTACGAGCAGTACTTC

d_call: TRBD2
clone_size: .
v_call: TRBV20-1
j_call: TRBJ2-1
cdr3_aa: CSARDGLVTRGTSGTIPYNEQFF
cdr3_nt: TGCAGTGCTAGAGACGGACTCGTTACCCGGGGCACTAGCGGGACGATCCCATACAATGAGCAGTTCTTC

d_call: .
clone_size: .
v_call: TRBV20-1
j_call: TRBJ1-6
cdr3_aa: CSANGLRGAHQNSPLHF
cdr3_nt: TGCAGTGCTAACGGGTTGAGGGGGGCGCATCAAAATTCACCCCTCCACTTT

d_call: .
clone_size: .
v_call: TRBV29-1
j_call: TRBJ2-7
cdr3_aa: CSVGGGEHYEQYF
cdr3_nt: TGCAGCGTTGGGGGGGGCGAACACTACGAGCAGTACTTC

d_call: TRBD1
clone_size: .
v_call: TRBV19
j_call: TRBJ2-7
cdr3_aa: CASSTTTGPSYEQYF
cdr3_nt: TGTGCCAGTAGTACCACGACAGGGCCCTCCTACGAGCAGTACTTC

d_call: TRBD2
clone_size: once
v_call: TRBV12-3/TRBV12-4
j_call: TRBJ2-5
cdr3_aa: CASSPRGLAGVETQYF
cdr3_nt: TGTGCCAGCAGTCCCCGGGGACTAGCGGGAGTAGAGACCCAGTACTTC

d_call: .
clone_size: .
v_call: TRBV4-1
j_call: TRBJ2-7
cdr3_aa: CASSQDIGQGRRQYF
cdr3_nt: TGCGCCAGCAGCCAAGACATCGGGCAGGGGAGGAGGCAGTACTTC

d_call: .
clone_size: .
v_call: TRBV27
j_call: TRBJ2-3
cdr3_aa: CASTPLGSDTQYF
cdr3_nt: TGTGCCAGCACTCCTCTTGGGTCTGATACGCAGTATTTT

d_call: .
clone_size: .
v_call: TRBV2
j_call: TRBJ1-1
cdr3_aa: CASSEFLMNTEAFF
cdr3_nt: TGTGCCAGCAGTGAGTTTCTGATGAACACTGAAGCTTTCTTT

d_call: .
clone_size: .
v_call: TRBV10-3
j_call: TRBJ1-1
cdr3_aa: CAISSQASPFTEAFF
cdr3_nt: TGTGCCATCAGTAGCCAGGCTTCCCCTTTCACTGAAGCTTTCTTT

d_call: .
clone_size: .
v_call: TRBV20-1
j_call: TRBJ1-1
cdr3_aa: CSASTRGSFYTEAFF
cdr3_nt: TGCAGTGCTAGTACGAGGGGATCGTTTTACACTGAAGCTTTCTTT

d_call: .
clone_size: .
v_call: TRBV29-1
j_call: TRBJ1-1
cdr3_aa: CSVAREGPNTEAFF
cdr3_nt: TGCAGCGTGGCCCGGGAGGGGCCGAACACTGAAGCTTTCTTT

d_call: .
clone_size: .
v_call: TRBV9
j_call: TRBJ2-1
cdr3_aa: CASSAGGGSSYNEQFF
cdr3_nt: TGTGCCAGCAGCGCAGGGGGCGGGAGCTCCTACAATGAGCAGTTCTTC

d_call: .
clone_size: .
v_call: TRBV9
j_call: TRBJ1-1
cdr3_aa: CASSLGTLGTEAFF
cdr3_nt: TGTGCCAGCAGCCTCGGGACATTGGGCACTGAAGCTTTCTTT

d_call: .
clone_size: .
v_call: TRBV27
j_call: TRBJ2-5
cdr3_aa: CASSLQRKETQYF
cdr3_nt: TGTGCCAGCAGTTTACAGAGAAAAGAGACCCAGTACTTC

d_call: .
clone_size: .
v_call: TRBV28
j_call: TRBJ2-3
cdr3_aa: CASTPLDDSMTQYF
cdr3_nt: TGTGCCAGCACCCCCTTGGACGACTCTATGACGCAGTATTTT

d_call: TRBD1
clone_size: .
v_call: TRBV10-2
j_call: TRBJ2-5
cdr3_aa: CASGETGGYGETQYF
cdr3_nt: TGCGCCAGCGGCGAGACAGGGGGGTATGGAGAGACCCAGTACTTC

d_call: TRBD1
clone_size: .
v_call: TRBV9
j_call: TRBJ2-7
cdr3_aa: CASSSGTGDHEQYF
cdr3_nt: TGTGCCAGCAGCTCGGGGACAGGGGACCACGAGCAGTACTTC

d_call: .
clone_size: .
v_call: TRBV28
j_call: TRBJ2-4
cdr3_aa: CASSLGPSESKNIQYF
cdr3_nt: TGTGCCAGCAGTTTAGGGCCCTCGGAGTCCAAAAACATTCAGTACTTC

d_call: .
clone_size: .
v_call: TRBV20-1
j_call: TRBJ2-7
cdr3_aa: CSARGAGTSYEQYF
cdr3_nt: TGCAGTGCGAGGGGCGCGGGGACTTCCTACGAGCAGTACTTC

d_call: TRBD2
clone_size: once
v_call: TRBV12-3/TRBV12-4
j_call: TRBJ2-7
cdr3_aa: CASSFSGRSGYEQYF
cdr3_nt: TGTGCCAGCAGTTTTAGCGGGAGAAGCGGCTACGAGCAGTACTTC

d_call: .
clone_size: .
v_call: TRBV7-9
j_call: TRBJ2-7
cdr3_aa: CASSLAGSPSYEQYF
cdr3_nt: TGTGCCAGCAGCTTAGCCGGCTCTCCGTCCTACGAGCAGTACTTC

d_call: .
clone_size: .
v_call: TRBV9
j_call: TRBJ1-1
cdr3_aa: CASSVGRVNTEAFF
cdr3_nt: TGTGCCAGCAGCGTGGGCAGGGTGAACACTGAAGCTTTCTTT

d_call: .
clone_size: .
v_call: TRBV15
j_call: TRBJ1-2
cdr3_aa: CATSIITDIGGYTF
cdr3_nt: TGTGCCACCAGCATAATAACAGACATCGGGGGCTACACCTTC

d_call: TRBD2
clone_size: few
v_call: TRBV6-1
j_call: TRBJ2-1
cdr3_aa: CASSPSSGEDYNEQFF
cdr3_nt: TGTGCCAGCAGTCCATCTAGCGGGGAGGATTACAATGAGCAGTTCTTC

d_call: TRBD2
clone_size: .
v_call: TRBV7-9
j_call: TRBJ2-1
cdr3_aa: CASSRSSGRAGSYNEQFF
cdr3_nt: TGTGCCAGCAGCAGGTCTAGCGGGAGGGCCGGATCCTACAATGAGCAGTTCTTC

d_call: TRBD1
clone_size: .
v_call: TRBV25-1
j_call: TRBJ2-2
cdr3_aa: CASSVDRDVWYTGELFF
cdr3_nt: TGTGCCAGCAGCGTAGACAGGGATGTGTGGTACACCGGGGAGCTGTTTTTT